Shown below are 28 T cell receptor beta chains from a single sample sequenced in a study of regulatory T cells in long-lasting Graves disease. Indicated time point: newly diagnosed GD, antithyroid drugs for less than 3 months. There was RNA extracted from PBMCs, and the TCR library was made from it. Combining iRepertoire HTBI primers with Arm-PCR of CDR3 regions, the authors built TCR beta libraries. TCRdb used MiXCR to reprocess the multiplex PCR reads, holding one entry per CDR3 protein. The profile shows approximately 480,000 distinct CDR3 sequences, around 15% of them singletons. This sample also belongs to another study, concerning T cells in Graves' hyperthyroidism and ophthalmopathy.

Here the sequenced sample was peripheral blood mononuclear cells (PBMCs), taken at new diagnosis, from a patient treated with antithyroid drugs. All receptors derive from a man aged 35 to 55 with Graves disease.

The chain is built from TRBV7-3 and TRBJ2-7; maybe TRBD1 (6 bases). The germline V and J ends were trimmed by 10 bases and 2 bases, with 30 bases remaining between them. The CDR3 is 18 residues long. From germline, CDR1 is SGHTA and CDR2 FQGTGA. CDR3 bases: TGTGCCACCCTCGTCCGGGACACTCTCTCCCCCACAACCTACGAGCAGTACTTC. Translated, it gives CATLVRDTLSPTTYEQYF.

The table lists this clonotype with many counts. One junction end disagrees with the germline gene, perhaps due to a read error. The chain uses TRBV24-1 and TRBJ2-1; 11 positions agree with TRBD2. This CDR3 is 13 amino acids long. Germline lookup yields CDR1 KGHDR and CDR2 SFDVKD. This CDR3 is CATGGTSGNQQFF. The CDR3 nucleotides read TGTGCCACCGGAGGGACTAGCGGCAATCAGCAGTTCTTC.

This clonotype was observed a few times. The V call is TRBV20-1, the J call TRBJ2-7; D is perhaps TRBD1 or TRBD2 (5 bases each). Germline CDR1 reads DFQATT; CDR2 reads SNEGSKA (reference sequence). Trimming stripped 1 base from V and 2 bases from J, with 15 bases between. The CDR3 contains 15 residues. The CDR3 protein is CSARGTLVGAYEQYF. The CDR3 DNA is TGCAGTGCTAGAGGGACTCTGGTGGGGGCCTACGAGCAGTACTTC.

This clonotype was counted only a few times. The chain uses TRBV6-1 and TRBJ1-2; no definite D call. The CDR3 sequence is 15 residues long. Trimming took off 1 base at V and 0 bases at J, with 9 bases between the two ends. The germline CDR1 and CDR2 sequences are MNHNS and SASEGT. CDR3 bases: TGTGCCAGCAGTGAAGGCAAAGGTGCTAACTATGGCTACACCTTC. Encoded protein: CASSEGKGANYGYTF.

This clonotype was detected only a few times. CDR3 protein: CASSLGRGQTYEQYF. The DNA for the CDR3 is TGCGCCAGCAGCTTGGGCCGGGGACAGACCTACGAGCAGTACTTC. This rearrangement joins TRBV5-1 to TRBJ2-7; TRBD1 aligns across 7 bases. CDR1 SGHRS and CDR2 YFSETQ come from the germline V gene. With V trimmed by 0 bases and J by 2 bases, 5 bases remained unmatched. The CDR3 totals 15 residues.

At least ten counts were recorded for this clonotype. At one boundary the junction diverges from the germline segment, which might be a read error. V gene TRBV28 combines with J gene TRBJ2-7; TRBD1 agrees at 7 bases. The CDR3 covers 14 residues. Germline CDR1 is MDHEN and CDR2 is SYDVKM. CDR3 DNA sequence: TGCGCCAGCAGCTTGGCCGGGACAGCCTACGAGCAGTACTTC. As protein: CASSLAGTAYEQYF.

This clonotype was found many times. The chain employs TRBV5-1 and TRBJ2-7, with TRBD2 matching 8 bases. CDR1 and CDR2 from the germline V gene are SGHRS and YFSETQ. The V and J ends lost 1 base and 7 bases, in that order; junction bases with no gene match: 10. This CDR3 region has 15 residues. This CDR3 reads CASSLFGAGGDEQYF. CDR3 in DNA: TGCGCCAGCAGCTTGTTCGGGGCGGGAGGTGATGAGCAGTACTTC.

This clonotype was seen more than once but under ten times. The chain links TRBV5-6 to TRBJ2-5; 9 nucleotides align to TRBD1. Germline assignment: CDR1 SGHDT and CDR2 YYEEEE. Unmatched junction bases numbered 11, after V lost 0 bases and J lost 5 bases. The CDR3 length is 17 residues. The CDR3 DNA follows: TGTGCCAGCAGCTTGGGTAGTGGAGGGGACAGGGTGGAGACCCAGTACTTC. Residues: CASSLGSGGDRVETQYF.

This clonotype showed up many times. The CDR3 sequence is CASSRTGTPSYNEQFF. CDR3 coding DNA: TGTGCCAGCAGCCGAACCGGGACTCCCTCCTACAATGAGCAGTTCTTC. The rearrangement links TRBV6-1 to TRBJ2-1, with D possibly being TRBD2 (6 bases). The CDR3 runs 16 residues. V was trimmed by 6 bases and J by 0 bases, leaving 15 bases between them. Germline lookup yields CDR1 MNHNS and CDR2 SASEGT.

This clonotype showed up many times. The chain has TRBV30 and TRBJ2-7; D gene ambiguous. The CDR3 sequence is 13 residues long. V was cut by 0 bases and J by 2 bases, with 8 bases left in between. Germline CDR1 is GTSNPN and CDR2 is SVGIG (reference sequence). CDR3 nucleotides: TGTGCCTGGAGTGTCGGTGGGGCCTACGAGCAGTACTTC. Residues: CAWSVGGAYEQYF.

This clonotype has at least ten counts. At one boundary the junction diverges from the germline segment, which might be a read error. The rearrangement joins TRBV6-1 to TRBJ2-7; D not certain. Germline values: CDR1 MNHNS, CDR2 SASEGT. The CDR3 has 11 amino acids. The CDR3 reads CASFDNYEQYF. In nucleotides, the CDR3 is TGCGCCAGCTTTGATAACTACGAGCAGTACTTC.

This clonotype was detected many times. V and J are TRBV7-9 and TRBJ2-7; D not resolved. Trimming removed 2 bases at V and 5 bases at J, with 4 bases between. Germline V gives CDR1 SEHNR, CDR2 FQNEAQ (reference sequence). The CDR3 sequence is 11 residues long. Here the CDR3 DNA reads TGTGCCAGCAGCTTAAGTAACGAGCAGTACTTC. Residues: CASSLSNEQYF.

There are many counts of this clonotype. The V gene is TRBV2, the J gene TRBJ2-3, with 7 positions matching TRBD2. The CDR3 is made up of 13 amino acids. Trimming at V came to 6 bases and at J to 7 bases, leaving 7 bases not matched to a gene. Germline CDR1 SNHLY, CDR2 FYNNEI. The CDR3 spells CASRPGGANTQYF. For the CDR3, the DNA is TGTGCCAGCAGGCCGGGAGGAGCAAATACGCAGTATTTT.

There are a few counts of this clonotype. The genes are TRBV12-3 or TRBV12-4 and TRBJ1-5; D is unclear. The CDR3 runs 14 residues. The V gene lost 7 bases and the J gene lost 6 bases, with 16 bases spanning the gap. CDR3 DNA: TGTGCCAGCACCACGAGAGGGATCGGTCAGCCCCAGCATTTT. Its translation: CASTTRGIGQPQHF.

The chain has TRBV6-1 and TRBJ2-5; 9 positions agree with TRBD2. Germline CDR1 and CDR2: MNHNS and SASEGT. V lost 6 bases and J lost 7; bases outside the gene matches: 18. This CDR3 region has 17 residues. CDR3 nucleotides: TGTGCCAGCAGAGGCCCAGGTGGCCGCGGGAGGGGAGGGACCCAGTACTTC. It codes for CASRGPGGRGRGGTQYF.

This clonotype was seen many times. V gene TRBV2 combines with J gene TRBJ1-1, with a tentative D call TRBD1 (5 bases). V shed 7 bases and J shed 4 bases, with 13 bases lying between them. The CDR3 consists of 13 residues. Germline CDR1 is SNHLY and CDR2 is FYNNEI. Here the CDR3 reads CASIGTSGTEAFF. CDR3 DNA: TGTGCCAGCATCGGGACCTCGGGCACTGAAGCTTTCTTT.

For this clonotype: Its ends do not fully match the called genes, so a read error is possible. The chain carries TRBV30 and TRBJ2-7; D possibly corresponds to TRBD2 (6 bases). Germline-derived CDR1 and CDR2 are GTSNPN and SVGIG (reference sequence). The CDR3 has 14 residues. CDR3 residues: CAWSVGGNTYERYF. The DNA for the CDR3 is TGTGCCTGGAGTGTAGGCGGGAATACCTACGAGCGGTACTTC.

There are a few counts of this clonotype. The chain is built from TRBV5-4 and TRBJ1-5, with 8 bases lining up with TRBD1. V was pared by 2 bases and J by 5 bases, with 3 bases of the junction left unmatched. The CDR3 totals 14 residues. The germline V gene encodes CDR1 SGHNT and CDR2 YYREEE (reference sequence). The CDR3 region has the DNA TGTGCCAGCAGCTTTCAGGGGGCGGATCAGCCCCAGCATTTT. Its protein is CASSFQGADQPQHF.

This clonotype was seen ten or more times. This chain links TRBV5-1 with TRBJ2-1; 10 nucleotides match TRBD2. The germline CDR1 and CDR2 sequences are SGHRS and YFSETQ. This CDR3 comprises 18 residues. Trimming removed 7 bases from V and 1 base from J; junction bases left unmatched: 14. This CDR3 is CASCKEREGLHSYNEQFF. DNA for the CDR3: TGCGCCAGCTGCAAAGAGCGGGAGGGCCTTCATTCCTACAATGAGCAGTTCTTC. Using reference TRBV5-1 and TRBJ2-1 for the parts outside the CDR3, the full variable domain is KAGVTQTPRYLIKTRGQQVTLSCSPISGHRSVSWYQQTPGQGLQFLFEYFSETQRNKGNFPGRFSGRQFSNSRSEMNVSTLELGDSALYLCASCKEREGLHSYNEQFFGPGTRLTVL.

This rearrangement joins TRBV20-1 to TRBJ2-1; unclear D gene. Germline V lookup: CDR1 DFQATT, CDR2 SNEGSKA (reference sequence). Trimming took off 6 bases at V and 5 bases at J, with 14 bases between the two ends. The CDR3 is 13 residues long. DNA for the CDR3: TGCAGTGCCTTCCCATTAACCGACAATGAGCAGTTCTTC. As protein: CSAFPLTDNEQFF.

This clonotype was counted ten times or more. The CDR3 DNA reads as TGTGCCAGCAGCCCCGGACAGGCCCTCGGTTACGAGCAGTACTTC. This encodes CASSPGQALGYEQYF. V gene TRBV7-9 combines with J gene TRBJ2-7; 7 nucleotides agree with TRBD1. This CDR3 comprises 15 residues. With 5 bases clipped from V and 4 bases from J, the junction kept 11 bases outside the gene matches. Germline-derived CDR1 and CDR2 are SEHNR and FQNEAQ (reference sequence).

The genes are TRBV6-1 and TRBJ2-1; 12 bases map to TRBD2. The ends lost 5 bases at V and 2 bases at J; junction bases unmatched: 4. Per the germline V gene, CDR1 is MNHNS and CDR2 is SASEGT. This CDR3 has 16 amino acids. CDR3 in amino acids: CASSRLAGGAYNEQFF. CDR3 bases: TGTGCCAGCAGTCGTCTAGCGGGAGGGGCCTACAATGAGCAGTTCTTC.

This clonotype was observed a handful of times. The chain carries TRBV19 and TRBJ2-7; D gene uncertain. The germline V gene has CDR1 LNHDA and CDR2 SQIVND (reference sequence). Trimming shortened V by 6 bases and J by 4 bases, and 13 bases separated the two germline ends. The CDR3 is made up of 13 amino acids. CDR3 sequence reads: CASSPVLDYEQYF. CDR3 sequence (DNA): TGTGCCAGTAGCCCGGTGTTGGATTACGAGCAGTACTTC.

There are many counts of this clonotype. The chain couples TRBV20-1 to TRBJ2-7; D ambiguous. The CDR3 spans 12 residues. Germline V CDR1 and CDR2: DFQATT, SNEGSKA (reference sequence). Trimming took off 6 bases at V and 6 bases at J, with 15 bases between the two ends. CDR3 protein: CSASFEVGEQYF. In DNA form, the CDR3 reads TGCAGTGCCAGCTTTGAGGTCGGCGAGCAGTACTTC.

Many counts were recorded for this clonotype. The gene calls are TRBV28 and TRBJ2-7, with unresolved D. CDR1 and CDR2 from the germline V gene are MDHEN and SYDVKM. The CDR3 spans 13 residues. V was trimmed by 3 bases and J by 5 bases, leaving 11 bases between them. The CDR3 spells CASSFVGLNEQYF. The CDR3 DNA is TGTGCCAGCAGTTTTGTCGGTTTGAACGAGCAGTACTTC.

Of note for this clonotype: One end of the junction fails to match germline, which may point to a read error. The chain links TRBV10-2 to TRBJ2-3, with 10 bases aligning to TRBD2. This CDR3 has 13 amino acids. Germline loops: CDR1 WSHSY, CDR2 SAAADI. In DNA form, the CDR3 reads TGCGCCGGAGCGGGAGGGAGCACAGATGCGCAGTATTTT. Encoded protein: CAGAGGSTDAQYF.

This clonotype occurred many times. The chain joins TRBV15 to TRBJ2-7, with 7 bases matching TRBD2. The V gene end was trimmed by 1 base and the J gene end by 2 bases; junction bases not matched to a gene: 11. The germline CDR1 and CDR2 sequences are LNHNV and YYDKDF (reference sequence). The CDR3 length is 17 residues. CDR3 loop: CATSRGWGGSSTYEQYF. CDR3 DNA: TGTGCCACCAGCAGAGGATGGGGCGGGAGTTCTACCTACGAGCAGTACTTC.

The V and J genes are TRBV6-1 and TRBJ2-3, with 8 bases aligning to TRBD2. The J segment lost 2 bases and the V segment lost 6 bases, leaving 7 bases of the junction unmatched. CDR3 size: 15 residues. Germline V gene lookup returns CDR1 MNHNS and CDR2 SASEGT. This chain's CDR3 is CASRSLAGPTDTQYF. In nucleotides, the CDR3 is TGTGCCAGCAGGTCCCTAGCGGGCCCCACAGATACGCAGTATTTT.